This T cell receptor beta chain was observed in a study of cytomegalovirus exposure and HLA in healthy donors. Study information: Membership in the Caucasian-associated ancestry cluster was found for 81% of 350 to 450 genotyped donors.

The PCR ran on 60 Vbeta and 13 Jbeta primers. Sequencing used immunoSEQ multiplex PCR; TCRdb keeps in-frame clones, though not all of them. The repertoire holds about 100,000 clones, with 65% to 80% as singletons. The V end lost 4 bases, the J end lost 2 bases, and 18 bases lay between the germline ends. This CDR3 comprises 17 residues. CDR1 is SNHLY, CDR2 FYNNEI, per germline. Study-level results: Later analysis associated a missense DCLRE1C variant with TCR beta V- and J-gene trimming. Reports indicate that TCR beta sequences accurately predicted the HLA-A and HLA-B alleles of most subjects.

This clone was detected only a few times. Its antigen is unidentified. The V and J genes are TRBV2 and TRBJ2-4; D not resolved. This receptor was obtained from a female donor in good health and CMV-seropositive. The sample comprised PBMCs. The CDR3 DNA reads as TGTGCCAGCAGTGGGTCACTTTGGGTAACTACCAAAAACATTCAGTACTTC. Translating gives CASSGSLWVTTKNIQYF.